This T cell receptor (beta chain) was sequenced for a study of CD4 T cells in relation to SARS-CoV-2 and coronaviruses. For the study at large: TCR beta CDR3s were sequenced after approximately ten-day antigen culture of PBMCs.

Points from the study as a whole: About 65% of donors had memory CD4+ clonotypes crossrecognizing SARS-CoV-2 and common cold coronavirus spike.

Germline assignment: CDR1 LNHDA and CDR2 SQIVND (reference sequence). This CDR3 spans 14 amino acids. The trim removed 5 bases at V and 6 bases at J, leaving 8 bases unmatched. A word on this clone: The antigen remains undetermined.

Before the COVID-19 pandemic, during about 2010-2018, CD4+ T cells were taken from unexposed donors. Isolation of CD4+ T cells took place after around eleven days in culture. Unexposed-donor CD4+ T cells were probed with SARS-CoV-2 S/N and four cold-coronavirus spikes, cells permitting. Generated by immunoSEQ multiplex PCR, the TCRdb table keeps only in-frame clones and is missing some. The table has over 10,000 clones, 78% seen once; the top ten hold 13%. The chain combines TRBV19 with TRBJ2-7, with 9 bases matching TRBD1. The sample was CD4+ T cells from PBMCs, cultured in vitro. The TCR sequence derives from a human donor in good health. As DNA, the CDR3 is TGTGCCAGTAGTTCCCGGGACAGGGTGGGCGAGCAGTACTTC. This gives the protein CASSSRDRVGEQYF. Complete variable domain (other parts from reference TRBV19 and TRBJ2-7): DGGITQSPKYLFRKEGQNVTLSCEQNLNHDAMYWYRQDPGQGLRLIYYSQIVNDFQKGDIAEGYSVSREKKESFPLTVTSAQKNPTAFYLCASSSRDRVGEQYFGPGTRLTVT.